The next 12 T cell receptor beta chains were all read from a single sample in a study of cytomegalovirus exposure and HLA in healthy donors. The PCR used 60 Vbeta and 13 Jbeta primers. The method was immunoSEQ multiplex PCR; TCRdb's version includes in-frame clones alone and lacks a portion of them. Of 150,000 to 200,000 clones in the sample, roughly 83% were seen once. The sequenced sample was PBMCs. These receptors all stem from a woman aged 45-59 years in good health and CMV-seronegative.

The chain uses TRBV7-8 and TRBJ1-1; TRBD1 agrees at 8 bases. CDR1 SGHVS and CDR2 FQNEAQ come from the germline V gene. V trimming: 3 bases; J trimming: 2 bases; junction bases outside the gene matches: 11. There are 17 residues in the CDR3. The CDR3 loop is CASSLGTGPTLNTEAFF. The CDR3 DNA is TGTGCCAGCAGCTTGGGGACAGGCCCCACTCTTAACACTGAAGCTTTCTTT.

The chain links TRBV18 to TRBJ2-7; TRBD1 matches 9 bases. V lost 5 bases to trimming and J lost 2 bases; unmatched junction nucleotides: 4. Per germline, CDR1 KGHSH and CDR2 LQKENI. This CDR3 has 14 amino acids. CDR3 sequence: CASSTGGLPYEQYF. As DNA, the CDR3 is TGTGCCAGCTCAACAGGGGGCCTCCCCTACGAGCAGTACTTC.

The chain is built from TRBV6-5 and TRBJ1-3, with TRBD1 matching 8 bases. V was clipped by 5 bases and J by 0 bases; unmatched bases: 3. This CDR3 region has 15 residues. Germline values: CDR1 MNHEY, CDR2 SVGAGI. The CDR3, as DNA: TGTGCCAGCAGTGCTACAGGGGGCTCTGGAAACACCATATATTTT. The encoded protein is CASSATGGSGNTIYF.

The J gene is TRBJ2-7, the V gene TRBV28; TRBD2 matches at 9 bases. With V trimmed by 6 bases and J by 3 bases, 3 bases remained unmatched. This CDR3 is 13 amino acids long. Germline-derived CDR1 and CDR2 are MDHEN and SYDVKM. The CDR3 region has the DNA TGTGCCAGCAGGGGGACTAGCAGCTACGAGCAGTACTTC. The encoded protein is CASRGTSSYEQYF.

The chain has TRBV4-1 and TRBJ2-7, with TRBD1 as a possible D gene (5 bases). V lost 0 bases, J lost 2 bases, and 14 bases lay in between. Germline assignment: CDR1 MGHRA and CDR2 YSYEKL. The CDR3 length is 16 residues. The CDR3 nucleotides read TGCGCCAGCAGCCAAGATCCCCAGGGCGGTCCCTACGAGCAGTACTTC. Encoded protein: CASSQDPQGGPYEQYF.

This clone has only one observation. The chain uses TRBV2 and TRBJ1-5; tentatively, D is TRBD1 (5 bases). CDR1 is SNHLY, CDR2 FYNNEI, per germline. V lost 3 bases and J lost 8, with 11 bases in between. The CDR3 loop spans 13 amino acids. For the CDR3, the DNA is TGTGCCAGCAGTGAGACAGCCGCTAAGCCCCAGCATTTT. Amino acid sequence: CASSETAAKPQHF.

This chain connects TRBV2 to TRBJ2-3; D unclear. V was clipped by 6 bases and J by 6 bases, with 10 bases between them. The CDR3 is 12 amino acids. Per the germline V gene, CDR1 is SNHLY and CDR2 is FYNNEI. The CDR3 sequence: CASSPSSDTQYF. As DNA, the CDR3 is TGTGCCAGCAGCCCCTCTTCGGATACGCAGTATTTT.

CDR3 sequence reads: CASTPRGVGGLEQFF. The CDR3 coding sequence is TGTGCCAGCACGCCCCGGGGGGTGGGGGGGCTTGAGCAGTTCTTC. The rearrangement uses TRBV7-9 and TRBJ2-7; tentatively, D is TRBD2 (7 bases). The closer fit of TRBJ2-1 to the DNA end suggests the J call may be wrong. The CDR3 covers 15 residues. Germline V gene data show CDR1 as SEHNR and CDR2 as FQNEAQ (reference sequence).

V is TRBV19 and J is TRBJ2-7; TRBD2 matches at 12 bases. J gave up 4 bases and V 6 bases, and 4 bases lay outside the gene matches. In germline, CDR1 is LNHDA, CDR2 SQIVND (reference sequence). This CDR3 is 14 amino acids long. CDR3: CASRRLAGEYEQYF. The CDR3 DNA sequence: TGTGCCAGTAGGAGACTAGCGGGGGAGTACGAGCAGTACTTC.

The rearrangement uses TRBV7-3 and TRBJ2-1, with 10 bases fitting TRBD1. The CDR3 sequence is 15 residues long. V trimming: 0 bases; J trimming: 7 bases; junction bases outside the gene matches: 3. Germline V lookup: CDR1 SGHTA, CDR2 FQGTGA. The CDR3 is CASSLTTGGLNEQFF. The CDR3 coding sequence is TGTGCCAGCAGCTTAACGACAGGGGGCCTGAATGAGCAGTTCTTC.

The rearrangement uses TRBV11-2 and TRBJ1-1; 7 nucleotides align to TRBD1. The CDR3 sequence is 13 residues long. Germline CDR1 SGHAT, CDR2 FQNNGV. Trimming removed 3 bases from V and 5 bases from J; junction bases left unmatched: 3. DNA of the CDR3: TGTGCCAGCAGCTTGAGCAGGGGGACTGAAGCTTTCTTT. Translation: CASSLSRGTEAFF.

This chain connects TRBV11-2 to TRBJ2-5; D is unclear. The J call is uncertain, as TRBJ2-7 better fits the DNA end. The CDR3 has 13 amino acids. CDR1 is SGHAT and CDR2 is FQNNGV in the germline V gene. The DNA for the CDR3 is TGTGCCAGCAGCTTAGTAAACAGCTACGAGCAGTACTTC. This encodes CASSLVNSYEQYF.